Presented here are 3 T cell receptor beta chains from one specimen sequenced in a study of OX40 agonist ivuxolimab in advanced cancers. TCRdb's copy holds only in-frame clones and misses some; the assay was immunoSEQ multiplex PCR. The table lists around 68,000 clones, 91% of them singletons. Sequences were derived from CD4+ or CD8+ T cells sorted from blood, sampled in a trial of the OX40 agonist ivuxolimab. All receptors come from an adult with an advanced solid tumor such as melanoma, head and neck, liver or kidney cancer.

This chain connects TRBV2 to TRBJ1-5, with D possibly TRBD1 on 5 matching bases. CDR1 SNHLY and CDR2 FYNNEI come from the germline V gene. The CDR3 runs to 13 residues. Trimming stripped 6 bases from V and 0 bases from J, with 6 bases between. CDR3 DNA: TGTGCCAGCAGCAGGGATAGCAATCAGCCCCAGCATTTT. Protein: CASSRDSNQPQHF.

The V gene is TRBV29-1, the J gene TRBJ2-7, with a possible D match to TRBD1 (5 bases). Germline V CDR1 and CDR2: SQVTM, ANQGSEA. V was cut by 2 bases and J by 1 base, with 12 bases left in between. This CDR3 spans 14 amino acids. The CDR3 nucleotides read TGCAGCGTTGAACTGGCAGGGTGGTCCTACGAGCAGTACTTC. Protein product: CSVELAGWSYEQYF.

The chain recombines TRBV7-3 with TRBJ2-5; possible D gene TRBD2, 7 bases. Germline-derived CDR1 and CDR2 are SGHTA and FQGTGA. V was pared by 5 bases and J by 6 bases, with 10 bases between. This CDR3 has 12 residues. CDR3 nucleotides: TGTGCCAGCAGCCCCGGGGGGCAGACCCAGTACTTC. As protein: CASSPGGQTQYF. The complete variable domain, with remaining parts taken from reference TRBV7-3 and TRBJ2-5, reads GAGVSQTPSNKVTEKGKYVELRCDPISGHTALYWYRQSLGQGPEFLIYFQGTGAADDSGLPNDRFFAVRPEGSVSTLKIQRTERGDSAVYLCASSPGGQTQYFGPGTRLLVL.